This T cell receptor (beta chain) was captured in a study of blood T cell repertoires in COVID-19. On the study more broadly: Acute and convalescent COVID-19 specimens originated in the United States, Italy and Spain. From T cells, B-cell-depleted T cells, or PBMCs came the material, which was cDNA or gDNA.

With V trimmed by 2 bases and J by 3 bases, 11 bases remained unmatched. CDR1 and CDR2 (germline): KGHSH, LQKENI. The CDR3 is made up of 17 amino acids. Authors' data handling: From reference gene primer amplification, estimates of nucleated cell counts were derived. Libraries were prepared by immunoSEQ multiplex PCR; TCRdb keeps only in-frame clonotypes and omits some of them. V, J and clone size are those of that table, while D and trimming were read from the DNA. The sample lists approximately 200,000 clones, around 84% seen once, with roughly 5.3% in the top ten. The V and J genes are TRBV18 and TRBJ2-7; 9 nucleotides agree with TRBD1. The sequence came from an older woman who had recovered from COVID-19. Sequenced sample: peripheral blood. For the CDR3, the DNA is TGTGCCAGCTCACCAACCGGGACAGGGAGTTCCTTCTACGAGCAGTACTTC. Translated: CASSPTGTGSSFYEQYF.